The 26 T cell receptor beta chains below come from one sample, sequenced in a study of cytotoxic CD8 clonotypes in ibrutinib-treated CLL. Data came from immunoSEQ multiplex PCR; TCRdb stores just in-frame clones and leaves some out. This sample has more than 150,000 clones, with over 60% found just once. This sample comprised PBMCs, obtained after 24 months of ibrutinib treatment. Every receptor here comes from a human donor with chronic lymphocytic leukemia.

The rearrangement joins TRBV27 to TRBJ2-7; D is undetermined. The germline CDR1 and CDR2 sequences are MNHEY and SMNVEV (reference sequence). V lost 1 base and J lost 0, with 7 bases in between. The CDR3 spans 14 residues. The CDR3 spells CASSLYGFSYEQYF. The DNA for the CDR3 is TGTGCCAGCAGTTTATACGGATTCTCCTACGAGCAGTACTTC.

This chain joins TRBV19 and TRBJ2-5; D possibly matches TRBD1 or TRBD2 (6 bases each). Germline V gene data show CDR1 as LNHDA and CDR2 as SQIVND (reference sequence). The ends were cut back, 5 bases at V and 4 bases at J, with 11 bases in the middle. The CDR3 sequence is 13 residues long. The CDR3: CASSPRGGETQYF. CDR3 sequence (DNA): TGTGCCAGTAGTCCCAGGGGAGGAGAGACCCAGTACTTC. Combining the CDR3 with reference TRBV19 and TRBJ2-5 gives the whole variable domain DGGITQSPKYLFRKEGQNVTLSCEQNLNHDAMYWYRQDPGQGLRLIYYSQIVNDFQKGDIAEGYSVSREKKESFPLTVTSAQKNPTAFYLCASSPRGGETQYFGPGTRLLVL.

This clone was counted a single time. This chain's CDR3 is CASSFPGTSGNEQFF. The CDR3 DNA reads TGTGCCAGCAGTTTCCCCGGGACTAGCGGAAATGAGCAGTTCTTC. V gene TRBV27 combines with J gene TRBJ2-1; 11 bases map to TRBD2. The junction had 5 bases not matched to a gene; V was cut back by 3 bases and J by 7 bases. In germline, CDR1 is MNHEY, CDR2 SMNVEV (reference sequence). This CDR3 region has 15 residues.

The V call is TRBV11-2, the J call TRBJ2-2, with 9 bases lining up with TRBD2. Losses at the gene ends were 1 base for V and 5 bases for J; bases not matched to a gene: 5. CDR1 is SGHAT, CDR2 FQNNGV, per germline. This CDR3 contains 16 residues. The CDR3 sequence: CASSLVLAGGTGELFF. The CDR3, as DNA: TGTGCCAGCAGCTTAGTACTGGCGGGAGGGACCGGGGAGCTGTTTTTT.

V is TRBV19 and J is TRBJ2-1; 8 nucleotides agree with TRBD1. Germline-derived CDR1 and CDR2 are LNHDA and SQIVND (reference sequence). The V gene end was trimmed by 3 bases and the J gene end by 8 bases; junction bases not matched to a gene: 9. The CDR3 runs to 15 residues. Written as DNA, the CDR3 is TGTGCCAGTAGTATTCGGGCAGGGGGCGGCGATGAGCAGTTCTTC. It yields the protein CASSIRAGGGDEQFF.

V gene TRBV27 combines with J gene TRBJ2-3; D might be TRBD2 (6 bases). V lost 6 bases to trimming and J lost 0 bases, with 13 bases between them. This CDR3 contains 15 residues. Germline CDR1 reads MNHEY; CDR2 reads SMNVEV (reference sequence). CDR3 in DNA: TGTGCCAGCAGGGGACTGGGGTATAGCACAGATACGCAGTATTTT. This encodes CASRGLGYSTDTQYF.

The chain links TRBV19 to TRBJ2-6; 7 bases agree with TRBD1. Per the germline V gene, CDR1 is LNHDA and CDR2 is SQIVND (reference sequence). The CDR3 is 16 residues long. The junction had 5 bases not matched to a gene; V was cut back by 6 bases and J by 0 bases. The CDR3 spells CASRKQGNSGANVLTF. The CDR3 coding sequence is TGTGCCAGTAGGAAACAGGGGAACTCTGGGGCCAACGTCCTGACTTTC.

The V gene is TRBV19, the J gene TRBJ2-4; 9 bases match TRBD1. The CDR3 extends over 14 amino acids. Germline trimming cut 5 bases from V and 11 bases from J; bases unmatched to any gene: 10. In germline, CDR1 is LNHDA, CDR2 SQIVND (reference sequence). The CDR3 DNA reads TGTGCCAGTAGTCCCACAGGGGGCCGACTAGTTCAGTACTTC. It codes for CASSPTGGRLVQYF.

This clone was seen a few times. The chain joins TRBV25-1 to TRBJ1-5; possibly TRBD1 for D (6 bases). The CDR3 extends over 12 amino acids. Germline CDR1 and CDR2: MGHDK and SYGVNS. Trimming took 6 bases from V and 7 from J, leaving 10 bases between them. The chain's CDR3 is CASRRGSQPQHF. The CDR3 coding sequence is TGTGCCAGCAGAAGGGGGTCCCAGCCCCAGCATTTT.

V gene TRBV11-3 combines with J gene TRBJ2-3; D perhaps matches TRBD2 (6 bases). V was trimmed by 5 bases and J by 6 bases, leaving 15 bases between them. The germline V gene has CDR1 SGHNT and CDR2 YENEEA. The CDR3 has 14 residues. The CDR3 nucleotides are TGTGCCAGCAGCCCATCGGCGGGGATGGATACGCAGTATTTT. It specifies CASSPSAGMDTQYF.

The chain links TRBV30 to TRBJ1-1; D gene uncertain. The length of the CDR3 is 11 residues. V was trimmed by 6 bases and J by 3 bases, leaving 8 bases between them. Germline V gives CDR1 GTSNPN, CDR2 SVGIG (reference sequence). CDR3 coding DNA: TGTGCCTGCTCAAAGGACACTGAAGCTTTCTTT. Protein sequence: CACSKDTEAFF. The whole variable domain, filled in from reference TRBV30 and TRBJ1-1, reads SQTIHQWPATLVQPVGSPLSLECTVEGTSNPNLYWYRQAAGRGLQLLFYSVGIGQISSEVPQNLSASRPQDRQFILSSKKLLLSDSGFYLCACSKDTEAFFGQGTRLTVV.

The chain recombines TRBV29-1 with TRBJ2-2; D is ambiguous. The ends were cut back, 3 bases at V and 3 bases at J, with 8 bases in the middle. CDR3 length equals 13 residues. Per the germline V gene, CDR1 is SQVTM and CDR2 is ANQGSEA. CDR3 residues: CSVDDQYTGELFF. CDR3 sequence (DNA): TGCAGCGTTGACGATCAGTACACCGGGGAGCTGTTTTTT.

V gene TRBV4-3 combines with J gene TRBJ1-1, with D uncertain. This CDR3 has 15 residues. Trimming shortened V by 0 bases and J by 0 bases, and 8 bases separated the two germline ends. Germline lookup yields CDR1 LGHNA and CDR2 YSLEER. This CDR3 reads CASSQDTVMNTEAFF. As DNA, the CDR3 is TGCGCCAGCAGCCAAGATACAGTTATGAACACTGAAGCTTTCTTT.

The chain's CDR3 is CASSVGGWGAGNQETQYF. The CDR3 DNA follows: TGTGCCAGCAGCGTAGGAGGTTGGGGAGCGGGGAACCAAGAGACCCAGTACTTC. V usage is TRBV9 and J usage is TRBJ2-5; TRBD2 aligns across 7 bases. Germline loops: CDR1 SGDLS, CDR2 YYNGEE. J gave up 0 bases and V 0 bases, and 11 bases lay outside the gene matches. The CDR3 runs 18 residues.

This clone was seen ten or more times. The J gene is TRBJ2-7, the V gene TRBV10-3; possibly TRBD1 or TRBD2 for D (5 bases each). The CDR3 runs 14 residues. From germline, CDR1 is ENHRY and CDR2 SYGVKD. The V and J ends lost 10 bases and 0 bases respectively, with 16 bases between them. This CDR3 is CASIRDANSYEQYF. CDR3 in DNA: TGTGCCAGCATCCGGGACGCCAACTCCTACGAGCAGTACTTC.

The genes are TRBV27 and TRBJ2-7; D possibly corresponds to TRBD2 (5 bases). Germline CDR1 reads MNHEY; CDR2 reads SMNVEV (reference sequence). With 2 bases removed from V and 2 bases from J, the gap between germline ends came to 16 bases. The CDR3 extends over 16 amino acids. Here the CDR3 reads CASSLTMRVPPYEQYF. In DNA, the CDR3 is TGTGCCAGCAGTTTAACGATGAGGGTCCCACCCTACGAGCAGTACTTC.

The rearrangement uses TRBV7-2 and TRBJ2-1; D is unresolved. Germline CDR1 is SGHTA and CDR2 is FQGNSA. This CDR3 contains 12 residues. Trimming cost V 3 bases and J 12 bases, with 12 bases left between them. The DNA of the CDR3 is TGTGCCAGCAGCTTTTACAGTAGTTTGCAGTTCTTC. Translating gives CASSFYSSLQFF.

Here the CDR3 reads CASSIPGRPPYEQYF. The CDR3 DNA reads TGTGCCAGCAGCATCCCCGGGAGGCCACCCTACGAGCAGTACTTC. V and J are TRBV28 and TRBJ2-7; 7 bases fit TRBD2. Trimming removed 6 bases from V and 2 bases from J; junction bases left unmatched: 10. This CDR3 is built from 15 residues. CDR1 and CDR2 from the germline V gene are MDHEN and SYDVKM.

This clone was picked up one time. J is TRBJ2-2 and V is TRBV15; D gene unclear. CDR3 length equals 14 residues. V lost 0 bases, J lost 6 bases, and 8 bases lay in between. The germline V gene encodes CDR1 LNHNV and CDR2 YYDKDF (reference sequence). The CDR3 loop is CATSREVGPGELFF. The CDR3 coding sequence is TGTGCCACCAGCAGAGAGGTGGGCCCCGGGGAGCTGTTTTTT.

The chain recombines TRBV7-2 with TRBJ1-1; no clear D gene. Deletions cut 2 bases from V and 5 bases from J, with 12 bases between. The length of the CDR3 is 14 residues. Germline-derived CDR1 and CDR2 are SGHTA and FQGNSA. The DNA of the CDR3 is TGTGCCAGCAGCTTAATGGTAGGGAATACTGAAGCTTTCTTT. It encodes CASSLMVGNTEAFF.

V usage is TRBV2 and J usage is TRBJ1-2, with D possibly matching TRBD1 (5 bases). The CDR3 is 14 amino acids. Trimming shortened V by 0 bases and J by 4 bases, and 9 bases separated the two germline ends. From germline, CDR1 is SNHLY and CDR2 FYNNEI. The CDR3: CASSEAAGTYGYTF. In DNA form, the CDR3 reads TGTGCCAGCAGTGAAGCAGCAGGGACCTATGGCTACACCTTC.

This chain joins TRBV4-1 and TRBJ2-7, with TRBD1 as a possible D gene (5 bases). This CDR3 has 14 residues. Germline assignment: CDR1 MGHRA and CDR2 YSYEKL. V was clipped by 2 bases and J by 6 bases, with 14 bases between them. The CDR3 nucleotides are TGCGCCAGCAGCCAACACCTAACAGGTCTCGAGCAGTACTTC. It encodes CASSQHLTGLEQYF.

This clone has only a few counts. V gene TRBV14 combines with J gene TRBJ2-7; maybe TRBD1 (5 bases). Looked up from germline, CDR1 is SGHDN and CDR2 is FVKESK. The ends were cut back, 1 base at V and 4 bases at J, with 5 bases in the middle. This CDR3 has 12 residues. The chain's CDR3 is CASSQAGYEQYF. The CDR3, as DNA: TGTGCCAGCAGCCAAGCAGGGTACGAGCAGTACTTC. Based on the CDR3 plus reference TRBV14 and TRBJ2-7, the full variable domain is EAGVTQFPSHSVIEKGQTVTLRCDPISGHDNLYWYRRVMGKEIKFLLHFVKESKQDESGMPNNRFLAERTGGTYSTLKVQPAELEDSGVYFCASSQAGYEQYFGPGTRLTVT.

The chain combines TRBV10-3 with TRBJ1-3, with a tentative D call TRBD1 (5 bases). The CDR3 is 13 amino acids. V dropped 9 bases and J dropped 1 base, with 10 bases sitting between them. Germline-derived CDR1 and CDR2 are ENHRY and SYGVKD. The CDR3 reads CAIDGGSGNTIYF. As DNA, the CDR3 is TGTGCCATTGACGGGGGGTCTGGAAACACCATATATTTT.

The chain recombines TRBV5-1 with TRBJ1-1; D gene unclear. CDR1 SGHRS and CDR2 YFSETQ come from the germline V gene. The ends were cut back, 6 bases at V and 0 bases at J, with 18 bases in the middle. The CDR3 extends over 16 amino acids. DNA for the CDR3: TGCGCCAGCAACGTAGAGCGTCCCCTAATGAACACTGAAGCTTTCTTT. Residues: CASNVERPLMNTEAFF.

DNA of the CDR3: TGTGCCAGCAGTGAATCCAAGGGGAAAATTAATGAAAAACTGTTTTTT. It yields the protein CASSESKGKINEKLFF. V gene TRBV25-1 combines with J gene TRBJ1-4, with D perhaps TRBD1 (5 bases). The V end lost 1 base, the J end lost 4 bases, and 13 bases lay between the germline ends. The CDR3 loop spans 16 amino acids. Germline lookup yields CDR1 MGHDK and CDR2 SYGVNS.